What follows are 29 T cell receptor beta chains derived from one specimen sequenced in a study of blood T cell repertoires in COVID-19 (dated by TCRdb to about 2020). The library came from the immunoSEQ multiplex PCR assay. TCRdb holds this immuneACCESS table with in-frame rearrangements only. Some clones are missing; in checked studies, unresolved V genes explain under half, and the rest has no known cause. This sample comprises fewer than 250,000 clones, 80% to 90% of them detected only once. In total, the top ten clones hold 3% to 4% of the sample. What was sequenced was PBMCs or T cells enriched from blood (not recorded which). The source of these receptors is a woman aged 40-49 years with acute COVID-19.

Written as DNA, the CDR3 is TGTGCCAGCAGTGAACAAGACAGGGGTGGGGAGCTGTTTTTT. Its translation: CASSEQDRGGELFF. The chain uses TRBV25-1 and TRBJ2-2; 8 bases fit TRBD1. V was clipped by 2 bases and J by 8 bases; unmatched bases: 4. In germline, CDR1 is MGHDK, CDR2 SYGVNS. The CDR3 length is 14 residues. The entire variable domain, with the rest obtained from reference TRBV25-1 and TRBJ2-2, is as follows: EADIYQTPRYLVIGTGKKITLECSQTMGHDKMYWYQQDPGMELHLIHYSYGVNSTEKGDLSSESTVSRIRTEHFPLTLESARPSHTSQYLCASSEQDRGGELFFGEGSRLTVL.

This clone appeared once. The V call is TRBV28, the J call TRBJ1-1; D is possibly TRBD1 (6 bases). The CDR3 covers 13 residues. Germline V CDR1 and CDR2: MDHEN, SYDVKM. Trimming took 7 bases from V and 5 from J, leaving 14 bases between them. CDR3 coding DNA: TGTGCCAGCAATATCGGTCAGGGGACTGAAGCTTTCTTT. Amino acid sequence: CASNIGQGTEAFF.

The chain is built from TRBV11-3 and TRBJ1-1; possible D gene TRBD1, 5 bases. CDR1 SGHNT and CDR2 YENEEA come from the germline V gene. The CDR3 runs to 15 residues. The V end lost 11 bases, the J end lost 6 bases, and 25 bases lay between the germline ends. DNA of the CDR3: TGTGCCGGGGGGGGGACCCGGTTGGAGGTCCCTGAAGCTTTCTTT. It is translated as CAGGGTRLEVPEAFF.

The chain links TRBV28 to TRBJ1-5; TRBD1 aligns across 8 bases. CDR1 is MDHEN and CDR2 is SYDVKM in the germline V gene. J lost 7 bases, V lost 5 bases, and 4 bases had no gene match. CDR3 length: 13 amino acids. The CDR3: CASSPTGDQPQHF. CDR3 nucleotide sequence: TGTGCCAGCAGTCCGACAGGGGACCAGCCCCAGCATTTT. Full variable domain (remainder filled in from reference TRBV28 and TRBJ1-5): DVKVTQSSRYLVKRTGEKVFLECVQDMDHENMFWYRQDPGLGLRLIYFSYDVKMKEKGDIPEGYSVSREKKERFSLILESASTNQTSMYLCASSPTGDQPQHFGDGTRLSIL.

The chain joins TRBV19 to TRBJ2-7; TRBD2 might be the D (6 bases). The germline V and J ends were trimmed by 5 bases and 2 bases, with 19 bases remaining between them. The germline gives CDR1 LNHDA, CDR2 SQIVND (reference sequence). This CDR3 comprises 16 residues. The CDR3 spells CASSQLPTSSTYEQYF. The CDR3 DNA is TGTGCCAGTAGTCAACTCCCGACTAGTTCCACCTACGAGCAGTACTTC.

V usage is TRBV6-5 and J usage is TRBJ1-2; a possible D gene is TRBD1 (6 bases). CDR3 length: 14 amino acids. V lost 2 bases, J lost 7 bases, and 14 bases lay in between. Germline CDR1 reads MNHEY; CDR2 reads SVGAGI. The CDR3 reads CASSYRQGIVGYTF. The CDR3 coding sequence is TGTGCCAGCAGTTACAGGCAGGGGATAGTTGGCTACACCTTC.

The V gene is TRBV7-3, the J gene TRBJ2-1, with 10 bases lining up with TRBD2. Per the germline V gene, CDR1 is SGHTA and CDR2 is FQGTGA. This CDR3 is 16 amino acids long. Trimming took 0 bases from V and 7 from J; bases not matched to a gene: 6. In nucleotides, the CDR3 is TGTGCCAGCAGCTTAACGAGCGGGAGGGCCGGGAATGAGCAGTTCTTC. It specifies CASSLTSGRAGNEQFF.

The chain uses TRBV4-3 and TRBJ1-1; D gene uncertain. The CDR3 covers 16 residues. Trimming left V 2 bases short and J 0 bases short, with 13 bases between. In germline, CDR1 is LGHNA, CDR2 YSLEER. In DNA form, the CDR3 reads TGCGCCAGCAGCCAAAGTTCAAGACTTATGAACACTGAAGCTTTCTTT. Residues: CASSQSSRLMNTEAFF.

In regard to this clone: One end of the junction fails to match germline, which may point to a read error. Other DNA sequences in this sample translate to the same CDR3. The V gene is TRBV5-1, the J gene TRBJ1-1, with 10 positions matching TRBD1. Germline lookup yields CDR1 SGHRS and CDR2 YFSETQ. The CDR3 loop spans 17 amino acids. CDR3 DNA sequence: TGCGCCAGCAGCCTATACAACATGGGACAGGGGAACACTGAAGCTTTTTTT. Its protein is CASSLYNMGQGNTEAFF.

The chain has TRBV19 and TRBJ2-7; maybe TRBD2 (6 bases). The ends were cut back, 1 base at V and 6 bases at J, with 13 bases in the middle. The CDR3 length is 14 residues. The germline V gene encodes CDR1 LNHDA and CDR2 SQIVND (reference sequence). The CDR3 loop reads CASSIAGAAGEQYF. The CDR3, as DNA: TGTGCCAGTAGTATAGCGGGAGCGGCCGGCGAGCAGTACTTC.

The V gene is TRBV11-2, the J gene TRBJ2-1, with D uncertain. This CDR3 contains 17 residues. The V and J ends lost 4 bases and 2 bases respectively, with 18 bases between them. Germline V CDR1 and CDR2: SGHAT, FQNNGV. CDR3 protein: CASSSPVPLRTYNEQFF. The CDR3 DNA sequence: TGTGCCAGCAGCTCCCCTGTGCCCTTGAGGACCTACAATGAGCAGTTCTTC.

The chain carries TRBV2 and TRBJ1-1, with TRBD1 as a possible D gene (5 bases). The V gene's germline CDR1 is SNHLY and CDR2 FYNNEI. V dropped 6 bases and J dropped 11 bases, with 10 bases sitting between them. The CDR3 spans 10 residues. In nucleotides, the CDR3 is TGTGCCAGCAGCAGGGCTGGGGCTTTCTTT. As protein: CASSRAGAFF.

The chain combines TRBV24-1 with TRBJ2-1; TRBD2 matches 12 bases. V shed 0 bases and J 9 bases; nucleotides not matched to a gene: 8. The CDR3 loop spans 17 amino acids. Germline V CDR1 and CDR2: KGHDR, SFDVKD. Here the CDR3 reads CATSDLGLAGGTTEQFF. CDR3 nucleotide sequence: TGTGCCACCAGTGATTTGGGCCTAGCGGGAGGGACCACTGAGCAGTTCTTC.

The rearrangement joins TRBV18 to TRBJ2-7, with 16 positions matching TRBD2. The junction had 5 bases not matched to a gene; V was cut back by 5 bases and J by 4 bases. The length of the CDR3 is 16 residues. CDR1 and CDR2 (germline): KGHSH, LQKENI. DNA of the CDR3: TGTGCCAGCTCAGAGGGACTAGCGGGAGGGCCTTACGAGCAGTACTTC. It specifies CASSEGLAGGPYEQYF.

The V call is TRBV28, the J call TRBJ2-3; D uncertain. The CDR3 has 12 amino acids. V dropped 4 bases and J dropped 6 bases, with 8 bases sitting between them. From germline, CDR1 is MDHEN and CDR2 SYDVKM. CDR3 bases: TGTGCCAGCAGTTCTACGTTGGATACGCAGTATTTT. Its translation is CASSSTLDTQYF.

A note on this clone: The same CDR3 also results from other DNA sequences found in this sample. The chain combines TRBV28 with TRBJ1-5; 7 positions match TRBD1. CDR1 is MDHEN and CDR2 is SYDVKM in the germline V gene. The trim removed 3 bases at V and 1 base at J, leaving 0 bases unmatched. This CDR3 contains 14 residues. The CDR3 DNA reads as TGTGCCAGCAGTTTGGGACAGAGCAATCAGCCCCAGCATTTT. Translation: CASSLGQSNQPQHF.

The rearrangement uses TRBV7-6 and TRBJ2-2; TRBD2 matches 7 bases. Germline trimming cut 1 base from V and 3 bases from J; bases unmatched to any gene: 14. Per germline, CDR1 SGHVS and CDR2 FNYEAQ. The CDR3 consists of 19 residues. The chain's CDR3 is CASSLVRSGVLADTGELFF. The DNA for the CDR3 is TGTGCCAGCAGCTTAGTCCGATCCGGGGTTCTAGCGGACACCGGGGAGCTGTTTTTT.

The rearrangement links TRBV6-4 to TRBJ1-2; perhaps TRBD1 as D (6 bases). The CDR3 length is 13 residues. From germline, CDR1 is MRHNA and CDR2 SNTAGT. V shed 5 bases and J shed 6 bases, with 13 bases lying between them. DNA for the CDR3: TGTGCCAGCAGTTATACAGGGACGGATGGCTACACCTTC. It specifies CASSYTGTDGYTF.

The chain couples TRBV6-5 to TRBJ2-7; D may be TRBD2 (6 bases). Germline lookup yields CDR1 MNHEY and CDR2 SVGAGI. CDR3 length: 15 amino acids. The V and J ends lost 8 bases and 3 bases respectively, with 20 bases between them. The CDR3 DNA follows: TGTGCCAGCGCCGACTGGGAGGCGGTACTCTACGAGCAGTACTTC. Its protein is CASADWEAVLYEQYF.

The chain is built from TRBV7-9 and TRBJ2-6; possible D gene TRBD1, 7 bases. The CDR3 totals 17 residues. V was clipped by 4 bases and J by 2 bases, with 15 bases between them. CDR1 and CDR2 from the germline V gene are SEHNR and FQNEAQ (reference sequence). DNA for the CDR3: TGTGCCAGCAGCTCACAGGGGAGGCTCCCTGGGGCCAACGTCCTGACTTTC. Its translation: CASSSQGRLPGANVLTF. The full variable domain, rest sourced from reference TRBV7-9 and TRBJ2-6, is DTGVSQNPRHKITKRGQNVTFRCDPISEHNRLYWYRQTLGQGPEFLTYFQNEAQLEKSRLLSDRFSAERPKGSFSTLEIQRTEQGDSAMYLCASSSQGRLPGANVLTFGAGSRLTVL.

The chain combines TRBV3-1 (or the pseudogene TRBV3-2) with TRBJ1-5; 7 bases map to TRBD1. J was trimmed by 7 bases and V by 4 bases; bases with no gene match: 10. The CDR3 has 15 residues. CDR1 and CDR2 from the germline V gene are LGHDT and YNNKEL (reference sequence). The CDR3 loop reads CASSPGTAVTQPQHF. In DNA, the CDR3 is TGTGCCAGCAGCCCAGGGACAGCCGTGACCCAGCCCCAGCATTTT.

The V call is TRBV7-8, the J call TRBJ1-2; D uncertain. The V end lost 1 base, the J end lost 4 bases, and 10 bases lay between the germline ends. CDR1 is SGHVS and CDR2 is FQNEAQ in the germline V gene. The CDR3 consists of 14 residues. CDR3 nucleotide sequence: TGTGCCAGCAGCTTAGGAGGAGCCGCCTATGGCTACACCTTC. The encoded protein is CASSLGGAAYGYTF.

V gene TRBV19 combines with J gene TRBJ1-4; D might be TRBD1 (6 bases). CDR3 length equals 15 residues. V was pared by 1 base and J by 4 bases, with 10 bases between. From germline, CDR1 is LNHDA and CDR2 SQIVND (reference sequence). The CDR3 sequence is CASSIGQANNEKLFF. Written as DNA, the CDR3 is TGTGCCAGTAGTATAGGACAGGCCAATAATGAAAAACTGTTTTTT.

This clone was observed a handful of times. The chain carries TRBV7-8 and TRBJ2-7; 10 bases are shared with TRBD2. Trimming took 5 bases from V and 5 from J; bases not matched to a gene: 9. Germline lookup yields CDR1 SGHVS and CDR2 FQNEAQ. The CDR3 runs 15 residues. DNA for the CDR3: TGTGCCAGCAGCGAGACTAGCGGGCTTGTCCACGAGCAGTACTTC. Translating it yields CASSETSGLVHEQYF.

The chain carries TRBV5-5 and TRBJ2-1; 10 bases match TRBD2. The CDR3 totals 16 residues. The J segment lost 3 bases and the V segment lost 4 bases, leaving 7 bases of the junction unmatched. The germline gives CDR1 SGHKS, CDR2 YYEKEE (reference sequence). The CDR3 here is CASSPAPSGSYNEQFF. The CDR3 nucleotides are TGTGCCAGCAGCCCGGCCCCTAGCGGGAGCTACAATGAGCAGTTCTTC.

This chain links TRBV2 with TRBJ1-2; 8 bases align to TRBD1. CDR1 and CDR2 (germline): SNHLY, FYNNEI. The CDR3 runs 13 residues. J was trimmed by 8 bases and V by 10 bases; bases with no gene match: 12. The CDR3 region is CATSSSRGLGYTF. The CDR3 nucleotides read TGTGCCACCTCCTCTTCCAGGGGGCTCGGCTACACCTTC. The complete variable domain, with remaining parts taken from reference TRBV2 and TRBJ1-2, reads EPEVTQTPSHQVTQMGQEVILRCVPISNHLYFYWYRQILGQKVEFLVSFYNNEISEKSEIFDDQFSVERPDGSNFTLKIRSTKLEDSAMYFCATSSSRGLGYTFGSGTRLTVV.

This clone has only one observation. The chain carries TRBV10-3 and TRBJ2-2, with TRBD2 identical over 10 bases. CDR3 length equals 16 residues. Germline CDR1 and CDR2: ENHRY and SYGVKD. Germline trimming cut 2 bases from V and 6 bases from J; bases unmatched to any gene: 6. The DNA for the CDR3 is TGTGCCATCAGTGAGGACATAGCGGGAGGCCCCGGGGAGCTGTTTTTT. Translating gives CAISEDIAGGPGELFF.

The chain joins TRBV30 to TRBJ2-3; 7 bases align to TRBD2. This CDR3 region has 16 residues. V was pared by 2 bases and J by 0 bases, with 8 bases of the junction left unmatched. Germline CDR1 is GTSNPN and CDR2 is SVGIG (reference sequence). The CDR3 DNA sequence: TGTGCCTGGAGTTGGTCTAGCGGTTCTAGCACAGATACGCAGTATTTT. Translated, it gives CAWSWSSGSSTDTQYF.

The J gene is TRBJ2-7, the V gene TRBV5-1; D gene unclear. The CDR3 length is 11 residues. V shed 4 bases and J shed 3 bases, with 5 bases lying between them. The germline CDR1 and CDR2 sequences are SGHRS and YFSETQ. The CDR3 spells CASSNSYEQYF. Here the CDR3 DNA reads TGCGCCAGCAGCAACAGCTACGAGCAGTACTTC. The full variable domain, rest sourced from reference TRBV5-1 and TRBJ2-7, is KAGVTQTPRYLIKTRGQQVTLSCSPISGHRSVSWYQQTPGQGLQFLFEYFSETQRNKGNFPGRFSGRQFSNSRSEMNVSTLELGDSALYLCASSNSYEQYFGPGTRLTVT.